This T cell receptor beta chain was observed in a study of T cells in tuberculosis. At the level of the study: Sequenced TCRs come from CD1B-GMM tetramer-binding T cells.

Generated by immunoSEQ multiplex PCR, the TCRdb table keeps only in-frame clones and is missing some. The sample has 60,000 or so clones, approximately 81% seen once. V lost 5 bases and J lost 7; bases outside the gene matches: 11. Germline V lookup: CDR1 MNHEY, CDR2 SVGAGI. This CDR3 spans 15 amino acids. Thawed, overnight-rested PBMC were stained with GMM-loaded CD1B tetramer, viability dye and anti-CD3, then sorted. C32 glucose monomycolate from Rhodococcus equi was loaded onto the CD1B tetramers. This chain uses TRBV6-5 with TRBJ2-1, with 7 nucleotides matching TRBD1. What was sequenced was CD1b-GMM tetramer-negative cells sorted from PBMCs. This receptor was taken from an adult woman with latent tuberculosis. In DNA form, the CDR3 reads TGTGCCAGCAGTCCCCGACAGGGTTCCATTAATGAGCAGTTCTTC. Amino acid sequence: CASSPRQGSINEQFF.